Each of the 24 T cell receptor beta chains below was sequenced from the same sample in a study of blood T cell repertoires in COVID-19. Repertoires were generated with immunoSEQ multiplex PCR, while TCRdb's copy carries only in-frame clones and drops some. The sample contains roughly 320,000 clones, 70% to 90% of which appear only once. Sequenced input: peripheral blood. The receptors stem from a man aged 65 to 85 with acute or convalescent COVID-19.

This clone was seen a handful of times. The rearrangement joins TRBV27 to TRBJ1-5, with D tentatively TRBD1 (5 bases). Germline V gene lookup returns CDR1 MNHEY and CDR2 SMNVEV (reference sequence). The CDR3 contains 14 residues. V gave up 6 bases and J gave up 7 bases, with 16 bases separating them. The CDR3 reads CASSPGTDVQPQHF. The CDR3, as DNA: TGTGCCAGCAGCCCCGGGACTGACGTGCAGCCCCAGCATTTT.

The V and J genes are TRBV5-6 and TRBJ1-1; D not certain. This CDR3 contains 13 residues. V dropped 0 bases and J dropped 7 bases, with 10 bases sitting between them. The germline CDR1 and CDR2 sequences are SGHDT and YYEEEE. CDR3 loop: CASSLDSGLEAFF. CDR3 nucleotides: TGTGCCAGCAGCTTGGACAGCGGACTTGAAGCTTTCTTT.

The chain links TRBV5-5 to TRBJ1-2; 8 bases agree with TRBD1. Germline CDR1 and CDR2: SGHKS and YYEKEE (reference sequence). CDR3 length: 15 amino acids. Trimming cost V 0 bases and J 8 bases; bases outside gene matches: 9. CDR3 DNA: TGTGCCAGCAGCTTGGAGGGGCAGGGGGCGCGCGGCTACACCTTC. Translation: CASSLEGQGARGYTF.

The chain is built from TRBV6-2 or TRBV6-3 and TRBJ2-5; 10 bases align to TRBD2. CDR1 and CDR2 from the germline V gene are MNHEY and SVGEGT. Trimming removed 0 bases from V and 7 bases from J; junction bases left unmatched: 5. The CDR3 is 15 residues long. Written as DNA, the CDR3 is TGTGCCAGCAGTTACTCCCAGCGGGGGGGCCCGACCCAGTACTTC. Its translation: CASSYSQRGGPTQYF.

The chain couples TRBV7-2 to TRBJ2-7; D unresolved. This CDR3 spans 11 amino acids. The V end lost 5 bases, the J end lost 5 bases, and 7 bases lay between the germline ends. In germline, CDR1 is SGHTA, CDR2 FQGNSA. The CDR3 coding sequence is TGTGCCAGCAGCGCAGCGCACGAGCAGTACTTC. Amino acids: CASSAAHEQYF.

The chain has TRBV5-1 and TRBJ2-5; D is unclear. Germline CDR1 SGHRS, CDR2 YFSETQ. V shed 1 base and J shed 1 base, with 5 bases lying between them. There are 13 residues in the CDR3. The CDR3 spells CASSLMRQETQYF. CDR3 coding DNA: TGCGCCAGCAGCTTGATGCGCCAAGAGACCCAGTACTTC.

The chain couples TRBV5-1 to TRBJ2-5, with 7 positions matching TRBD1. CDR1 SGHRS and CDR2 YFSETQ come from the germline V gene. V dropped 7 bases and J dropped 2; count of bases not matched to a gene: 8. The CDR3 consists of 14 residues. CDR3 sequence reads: CASAQQGWQETQYF. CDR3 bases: TGCGCCAGCGCCCAACAGGGGTGGCAAGAGACCCAGTACTTC.

The CDR3 sequence is CASSLGDSGNQPQHF. The CDR3 DNA sequence: TGCGCCAGCAGCTTGGGGGACAGTGGGAATCAGCCCCAGCATTTT. This chain joins TRBV5-1 and TRBJ1-5, with 7 bases lining up with TRBD1. V lost 0 bases to trimming and J lost 4 bases; unmatched junction nucleotides: 4. The CDR3 has 15 amino acids. The germline gives CDR1 SGHRS, CDR2 YFSETQ. Full variable domain (remainder filled in from reference TRBV5-1 and TRBJ1-5): KAGVTQTPRYLIKTRGQQVTLSCSPISGHRSVSWYQQTPGQGLQFLFEYFSETQRNKGNFPGRFSGRQFSNSRSEMNVSTLELGDSALYLCASSLGDSGNQPQHFGDGTRLSIL.

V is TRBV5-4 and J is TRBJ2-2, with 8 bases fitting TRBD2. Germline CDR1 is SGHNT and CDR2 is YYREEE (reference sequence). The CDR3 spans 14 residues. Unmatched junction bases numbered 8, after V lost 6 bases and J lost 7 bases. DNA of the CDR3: TGTGCCAGCACTCGGGTGGGGACTAGCGGGGAGCTGTTTTTT. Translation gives CASTRVGTSGELFF.

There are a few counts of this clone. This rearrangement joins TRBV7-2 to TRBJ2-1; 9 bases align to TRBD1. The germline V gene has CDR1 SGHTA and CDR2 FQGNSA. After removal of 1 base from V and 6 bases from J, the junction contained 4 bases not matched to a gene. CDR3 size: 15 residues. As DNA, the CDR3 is TGTGCCAGCAGCTTAGACGGACAGGGGTTCAATGAGCAGTTCTTC. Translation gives CASSLDGQGFNEQFF. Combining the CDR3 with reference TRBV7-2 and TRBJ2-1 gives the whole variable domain GAGVSQSPSNKVTEKGKDVELRCDPISGHTALYWYRQSLGQGLEFLIYFQGNSAPDKSGLPSDRFSAERTGGSVSTLTIQRTQQEDSAVYLCASSLDGQGFNEQFFGPGTRLTVL.

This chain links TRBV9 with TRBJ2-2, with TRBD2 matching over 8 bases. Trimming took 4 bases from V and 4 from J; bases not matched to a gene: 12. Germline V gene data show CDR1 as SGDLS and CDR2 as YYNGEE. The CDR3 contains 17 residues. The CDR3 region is CASSLAGTRLSTGELFF. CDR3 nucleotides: TGTGCCAGCAGCCTCGCCGGGACTAGACTATCCACCGGGGAGCTGTTTTTT.

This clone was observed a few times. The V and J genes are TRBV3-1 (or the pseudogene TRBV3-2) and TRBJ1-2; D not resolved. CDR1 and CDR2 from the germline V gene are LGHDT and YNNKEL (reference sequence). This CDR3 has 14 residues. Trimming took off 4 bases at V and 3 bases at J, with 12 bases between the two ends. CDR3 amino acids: CASSPAPGYYGYTF. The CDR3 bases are TGTGCCAGCAGCCCGGCCCCAGGATACTATGGCTACACCTTC.

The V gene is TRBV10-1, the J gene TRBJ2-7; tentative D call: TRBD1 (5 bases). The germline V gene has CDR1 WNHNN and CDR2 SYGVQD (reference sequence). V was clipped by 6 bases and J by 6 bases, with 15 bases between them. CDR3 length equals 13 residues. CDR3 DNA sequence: TGCGCCAGCAGCCGGTGGGGCCCCGGCGAGCAGTACTTC. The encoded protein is CASSRWGPGEQYF.

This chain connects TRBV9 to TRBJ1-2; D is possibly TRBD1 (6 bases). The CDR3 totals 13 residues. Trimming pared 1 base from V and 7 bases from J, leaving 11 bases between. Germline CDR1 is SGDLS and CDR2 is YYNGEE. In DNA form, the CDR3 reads TGTGCCAGCAGCGTATCAGGGGCGGGTGGCTACACCTTC. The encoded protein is CASSVSGAGGYTF. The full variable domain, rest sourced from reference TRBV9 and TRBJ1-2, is DSGVTQTPKHLITATGQRVTLRCSPRSGDLSVYWYQQSLDQGLQFLIQYYNGEERAKGNILERFSAQQFPDLHSELNLSSLELGDSALYFCASSVSGAGGYTFGSGTRLTVV.

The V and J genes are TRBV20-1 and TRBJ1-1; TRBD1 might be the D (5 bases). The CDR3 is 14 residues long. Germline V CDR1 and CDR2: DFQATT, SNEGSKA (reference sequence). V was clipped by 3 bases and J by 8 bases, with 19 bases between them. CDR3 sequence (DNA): TGCAGTGCTAGTTCTGGAGGCGGGGGAACCGAAGCTTTCTTT. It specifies CSASSGGGGTEAFF.

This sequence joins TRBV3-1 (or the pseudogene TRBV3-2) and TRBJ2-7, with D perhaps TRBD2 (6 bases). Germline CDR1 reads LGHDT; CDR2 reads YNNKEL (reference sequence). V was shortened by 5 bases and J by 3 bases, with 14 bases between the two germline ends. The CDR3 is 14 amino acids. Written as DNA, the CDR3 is TGTGCCAGCAGCTTACGGGGGTGGCTCTACGAGCAGTACTTC. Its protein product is CASSLRGWLYEQYF.

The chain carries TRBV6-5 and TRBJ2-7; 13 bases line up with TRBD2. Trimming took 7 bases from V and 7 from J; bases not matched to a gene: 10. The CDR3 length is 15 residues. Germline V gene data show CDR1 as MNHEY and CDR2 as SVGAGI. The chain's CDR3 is CASTIGTSGIGEQYF. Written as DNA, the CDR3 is TGTGCCAGCACCATAGGGACTAGCGGGATAGGGGAGCAGTACTTC.

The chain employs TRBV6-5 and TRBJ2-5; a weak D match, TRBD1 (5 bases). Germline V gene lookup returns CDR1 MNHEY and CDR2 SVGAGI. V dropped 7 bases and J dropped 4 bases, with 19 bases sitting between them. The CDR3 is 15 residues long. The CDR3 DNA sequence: TGTGCCAGCACCTGGAGCCAGGGAATGGTAGAGACCCAGTACTTC. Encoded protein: CASTWSQGMVETQYF.

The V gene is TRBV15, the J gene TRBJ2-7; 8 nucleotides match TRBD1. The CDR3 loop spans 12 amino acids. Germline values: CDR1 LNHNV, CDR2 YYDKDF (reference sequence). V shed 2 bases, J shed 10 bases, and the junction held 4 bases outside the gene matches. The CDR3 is CATSRPQGVQYF. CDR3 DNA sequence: TGTGCCACCAGCAGACCACAGGGGGTCCAGTACTTC.

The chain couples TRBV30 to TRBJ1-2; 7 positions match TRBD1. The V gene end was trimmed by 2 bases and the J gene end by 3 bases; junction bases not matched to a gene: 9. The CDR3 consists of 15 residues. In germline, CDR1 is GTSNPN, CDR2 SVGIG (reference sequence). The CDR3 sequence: CAWSISGQPYYGYTF. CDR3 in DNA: TGTGCCTGGAGTATATCGGGACAGCCCTACTATGGCTACACCTTC.

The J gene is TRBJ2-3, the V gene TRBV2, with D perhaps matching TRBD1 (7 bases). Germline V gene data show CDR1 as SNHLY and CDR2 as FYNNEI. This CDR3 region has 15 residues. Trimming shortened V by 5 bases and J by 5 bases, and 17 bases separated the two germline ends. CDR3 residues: CASSYGQAGGDTQYF. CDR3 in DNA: TGTGCCAGCAGTTACGGACAGGCCGGGGGAGATACGCAGTATTTT.

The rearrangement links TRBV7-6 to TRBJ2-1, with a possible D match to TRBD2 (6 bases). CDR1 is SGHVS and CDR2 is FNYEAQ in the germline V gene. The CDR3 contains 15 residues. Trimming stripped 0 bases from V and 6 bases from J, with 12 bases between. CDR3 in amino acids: CASSLALTRANEQFF. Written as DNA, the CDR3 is TGTGCCAGCAGCTTAGCGTTGACTAGGGCCAATGAGCAGTTCTTC. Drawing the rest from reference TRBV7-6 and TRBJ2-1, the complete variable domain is GAGVSQSPRYKVTKRGQDVALRCDPISGHVSLYWYRQALGQGPEFLTYFNYEAQQDKSGLPNDRFSAERPEGSISTLTIQRTEQRDSAMYRCASSLALTRANEQFFGPGTRLTVL.

The CDR3 DNA is TGTGCCAGCAGCACCGGGACAGGGGGCCCCTACGAGCAGTACTTC. Translation: CASSTGTGGPYEQYF. The V call is TRBV5-4, the J call TRBJ2-7, with 12 bases identical to TRBD1. The CDR3 has 15 amino acids. CDR1 SGHNT and CDR2 YYREEE come from the germline V gene (reference sequence). The J segment lost 2 bases and the V segment lost 4 bases, leaving 4 bases of the junction unmatched.

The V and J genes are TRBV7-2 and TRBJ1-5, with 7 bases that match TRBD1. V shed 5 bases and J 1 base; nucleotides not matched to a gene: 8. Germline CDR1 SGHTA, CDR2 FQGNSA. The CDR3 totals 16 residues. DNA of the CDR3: TGTGCCAGCAGCCCTATGACAGGGTTAAGCAATCAGCCCCAGCATTTT. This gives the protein CASSPMTGLSNQPQHF.